These 29 T cell receptor beta chains share one sample of origin, sequenced in a study of regulatory T cells in long-lasting Graves disease. Libraries of TCR beta came from iRepertoire HTBI primers plus Arm-PCR of CDR3 regions. TCRdb reprocessed the multiplex PCR reads with MiXCR, giving one entry per CDR3 protein. This table has approximately 350,000 distinct CDR3 sequences, about a sixth appearing once. Time point specified: newly diagnosed GD, antithyroid drugs for less than 3 months. PBMC-extracted RNA yielded the TCR library. The same data also went into a second study, on T cells in Graves' hyperthyroidism and ophthalmopathy.

The material was peripheral blood mononuclear cells (PBMCs), obtained at new diagnosis, from a patient treated with antithyroid drugs. Receptors originate from a man aged 40-49 years with Graves disease.

This clonotype has only a few counts. V gene TRBV28 combines with J gene TRBJ1-2, with a weak D call TRBD1 (5 bases). This CDR3 contains 17 residues. The V gene lost 6 bases and the J gene lost 3 bases, with 23 bases spanning the gap. The V gene's germline CDR1 is MDHEN and CDR2 SYDVKM. CDR3 in DNA: TGTGCCAGCAGCCGACCCCCGTATAGGGGCCCCTACTATGGCTACACCTTC. As protein: CASSRPPYRGPYYGYTF.

This chain joins TRBV28 and TRBJ2-3; the match to TRBD2 covers 11 bases. Losses at the gene ends were 3 bases for V and 6 bases for J; bases not matched to a gene: 5. The germline V gene encodes CDR1 MDHEN and CDR2 SYDVKM. The CDR3 is made up of 15 amino acids. The DNA of the CDR3 is TGTGCCAGCAGTTTGATAGCGGGGGGGCCGGATACGCAGTATTTT. It codes for CASSLIAGGPDTQYF.

This clonotype was counted only a few times. The chain links TRBV14 to TRBJ1-1; D gene uncertain. Germline V CDR1 and CDR2: SGHDN, FVKESK. With 1 base removed from V and 6 bases from J, the gap between germline ends came to 12 bases. The CDR3 is 14 residues long. The CDR3 DNA reads as TGTGCCAGCAGCCAAGTGCGGGATAGTGCTGAAGCTTTCTTT. Its protein product is CASSQVRDSAEAFF.

The chain joins TRBV29-1 to TRBJ1-1; TRBD1 might be the D (5 bases). The CDR3 loop spans 12 amino acids. Germline lookup yields CDR1 SQVTM and CDR2 ANQGSEA. V was trimmed by 6 bases and J by 1 base, leaving 9 bases between them. CDR3 protein: CSVGRPNTEAFF. The CDR3, as DNA: TGCAGCGTGGGACGTCCGAACACTGAAGCTTTCTTT.

A word on this clonotype: Possible read error: a much larger clone is one base away. This rearrangement joins TRBV24-1 to TRBJ2-3; no reliable D call. Germline assignment: CDR1 KGHDR and CDR2 SFDVKD. CDR3 length: 13 amino acids. The germline V and J ends were trimmed by 6 bases and 4 bases, with 10 bases remaining between them. For the CDR3, the DNA is TGTGCCACCAGTAGCCTTATTTCAGATACGCAGTATTTT. Translated: CATSSLISDTQYF.

This clonotype has ten or more counts. The chain uses TRBV18 and TRBJ1-2; D uncertain. Trimming left V 2 bases short and J 2 bases short, with 9 bases between. This CDR3 spans 14 amino acids. Germline V gene data show CDR1 as KGHSH and CDR2 as LQKENI. CDR3 nucleotide sequence: TGTGCCAGCTCACCAAGGGTGGCAAACTATGGCTACACCTTC. This sequence encodes CASSPRVANYGYTF. Filled out from reference TRBV18 and TRBJ1-2, the complete variable domain reads NAGVMQNPRHLVRRRGQEARLRCSPMKGHSHVYWYRQLPEEGLKFMVYLQKENIIDESGMPKERFSAEFPKEGPSILRIQQVVRGDSAAYFCASSPRVANYGYTFGSGTRLTVV.

This clonotype showed up many times. The chain uses TRBV11-2 and TRBJ1-2, with D maybe TRBD1 (6 bases). There are 15 residues in the CDR3. V shed 5 bases and J shed 6 bases, with 19 bases lying between them. Looked up from germline, CDR1 is SGHAT and CDR2 is FQNNGV. CDR3 region: CASSPPGAGGDGYTF. In DNA form, the CDR3 reads TGTGCCAGCAGCCCCCCGGGGGCCGGGGGCGATGGCTACACCTTC.

V gene TRBV10-3 combines with J gene TRBJ1-1; no clear D. The germline V and J ends were trimmed by 5 bases and 0 bases, with 16 bases remaining between them. The CDR3 sequence is 16 residues long. The germline V gene encodes CDR1 ENHRY and CDR2 SYGVKD. The CDR3 reads CAISTLLRGVNTEAFF. The DNA of the CDR3 is TGTGCCATCAGTACTCTTCTTCGGGGTGTGAACACTGAAGCTTTCTTT.

This clonotype was counted many times. J is TRBJ2-5 and V is TRBV20-1; 10 bases are a match to TRBD2. After removal of 0 bases from V and 2 bases from J, the junction contained 6 bases not matched to a gene. The length of the CDR3 is 16 residues. Per germline, CDR1 DFQATT and CDR2 SNEGSKA (reference sequence). In DNA form, the CDR3 reads TGCAGTGCTAGAGATCTCACTAGCGGGGCGCAAGAGACCCAGTACTTC. Translated, it gives CSARDLTSGAQETQYF.

Many counts were recorded for this clonotype. V gene TRBV12-3 or TRBV12-4 combines with J gene TRBJ2-2; no firm D call. Trimming took off 6 bases at V and 4 bases at J, with 3 bases between the two ends. The length of the CDR3 is 11 residues. CDR3 in amino acids: CASSGTGELFF. The CDR3 DNA sequence: TGTGCCAGCAGCGGCACCGGGGAGCTGTTTTTT.

For this clonotype: A far larger clone differs by one base, so this is likely a read error. J is TRBJ1-5 and V is TRBV19; D is unresolved. CDR1 LNHDA and CDR2 SQIVND come from the germline V gene (reference sequence). CDR3 length equals 12 residues. The ends were cut back, 6 bases at V and 0 bases at J, with 3 bases in the middle. The CDR3 reads CASRHSNQPQHF. CDR3 bases: TGTGCCAGTAGGCATAGCAATCAGCCCCAGCATTTT.

This clonotype was observed many times. This rearrangement joins TRBV10-2 to TRBJ2-2; D uncertain. Germline V gives CDR1 WSHSY, CDR2 SAAADI. Trimming took off 7 bases at V and 1 base at J, with 10 bases between the two ends. The CDR3 has 14 amino acids. CDR3 in amino acids: CASKLDGNTGELFF. The CDR3 DNA is TGCGCCAGCAAATTAGACGGGAACACCGGGGAGCTGTTTTTT.

The V call is TRBV4-2, the J call TRBJ2-3; the D is unclear. Germline lookup yields CDR1 LGHNA and CDR2 YNFKEQ. The CDR3 totals 13 residues. V gave up 2 bases and J gave up 6 bases, with 9 bases separating them. In DNA, the CDR3 is TGTGCCAGCAGCCAAAGTGGGTTTGATACGCAGTATTTT. Translating gives CASSQSGFDTQYF.

In this sample, this clonotype turned up many times. CDR3 sequence (DNA): TGTGCCAGCAGCTTCAATCAAGAGACCCAGTACTTC. Translated, it gives CASSFNQETQYF. The chain employs TRBV11-2 and TRBJ2-5, with unresolved D. The length of the CDR3 is 12 residues. V shed 3 bases and J shed 2 bases, with 4 bases lying between them. Per germline, CDR1 SGHAT and CDR2 FQNNGV.

This clonotype was found many times. The chain joins TRBV4-3 to TRBJ2-7, with 9 bases lining up with TRBD2. This CDR3 spans 14 amino acids. Per germline, CDR1 LGHNA and CDR2 YSLEER. Trimming removed 1 base from V and 6 bases from J; junction bases left unmatched: 4. This CDR3 is CASSQVLAGLEQYF. In nucleotides, the CDR3 is TGCGCCAGCAGCCAAGTGCTAGCGGGGCTCGAGCAGTACTTC.

This chain connects TRBV7-9 to TRBJ2-1; D uncertain. This CDR3 comprises 13 residues. Germline assignment: CDR1 SEHNR and CDR2 FQNEAQ (reference sequence). The V and J ends lost 5 bases and 7 bases respectively, with 12 bases between them. The CDR3 nucleotides read TGTGCCAGCAGCCAGAGTTTGCGTAATGAGCAGTTCTTC. It translates to CASSQSLRNEQFF.

Ten or more counts support this clonotype. The chain combines TRBV15 with TRBJ2-5; no clear D. V lost 0 bases, J lost 0 bases, and 8 bases lay in between. The CDR3 spans 15 residues. Germline V lookup: CDR1 LNHNV, CDR2 YYDKDF (reference sequence). The CDR3 sequence is CATSRDVAYQETQYF. In nucleotides, the CDR3 is TGTGCCACCAGCAGAGATGTGGCATACCAAGAGACCCAGTACTTC.

There are many counts of this clonotype. The DNA of the CDR3 is TGTGCCAGCAGTTTAGGGGACAGAGACACAGATACGCAGTATTTT. This translates into CASSLGDRDTDTQYF. The chain recombines TRBV28 with TRBJ2-3, with TRBD1 identical over 7 bases. Germline CDR1 and CDR2: MDHEN and SYDVKM. Trimming took 2 bases from V and 2 from J; bases not matched to a gene: 4. CDR3 length: 15 residues.

The rearrangement uses TRBV3-1 and TRBJ1-4; no firm D call. Germline CDR1 is LGHDT and CDR2 is YNNKEL (reference sequence). This CDR3 is 17 amino acids long. V dropped 0 bases and J dropped 5 bases, with 16 bases sitting between them. The chain's CDR3 is CASSQESYRQENEKLFF. The CDR3, as DNA: TGTGCCAGCAGCCAAGAATCATATCGGCAGGAAAATGAAAAACTGTTTTTT.

V and J are TRBV12-3 or TRBV12-4 and TRBJ2-2, with D tentatively TRBD1 (5 bases). Trimming removed 6 bases from V and 2 bases from J, with 10 bases in between. The CDR3 consists of 14 residues. As DNA, the CDR3 is TGTGCCAGCAGCCGGACACCTAACACCGGGGAGCTGTTTTTT. Translating gives CASSRTPNTGELFF.

This clonotype showed up just a few times. V usage is TRBV5-1 and J usage is TRBJ1-5, with D unresolved. V lost 4 bases to trimming and J lost 5 bases, with 25 bases between them. The CDR3 has 18 amino acids. Germline V gene lookup returns CDR1 SGHRS and CDR2 YFSETQ. The CDR3 sequence is CASSIPVSAWEFYQPQHF. The CDR3 DNA follows: TGCGCCAGCAGCATACCCGTCTCCGCATGGGAGTTTTATCAGCCCCAGCATTTT.

Concerning this clonotype: Just one base apart from a much larger clone, this may be a read error. The chain recombines TRBV12-3 or TRBV12-4 with TRBJ1-2, with 7 bases fitting TRBD1. CDR3 size: 12 residues. With V trimmed by 5 bases and J by 6 bases, 3 bases remained unmatched. DNA for the CDR3: TGTGCCAGCAGTAAACAGGGGAATGGCTACACCTTC. Protein: CASSKQGNGYTF.

This clonotype was seen more than once but under ten times. This chain joins TRBV15 and TRBJ2-3, with TRBD2 matching over 10 bases. This CDR3 has 15 residues. CDR1 is LNHNV, CDR2 YYDKDF, per germline (reference sequence). Unmatched junction bases numbered 10, after V lost 0 bases and J lost 13 bases. The CDR3 spells CATSRDRASGGREYF. The DNA of the CDR3 is TGTGCCACCAGCAGAGACCGGGCTAGCGGGGGACGAGAGTATTTT.

The table lists this clonotype with many counts. This chain joins TRBV6-2 or TRBV6-3 and TRBJ2-2; a possible D gene is TRBD1 (5 bases). This CDR3 spans 12 amino acids. The V and J ends lost 6 bases and 7 bases respectively, with 9 bases between them. Germline CDR1 is MNHEY and CDR2 is SVGEGT. The CDR3 bases are TGTGCCAGCAGGAGACAGCTCGGGGAGCTGTTTTTT. This gives the protein CASRRQLGELFF.

The chain has TRBV5-1 and TRBJ1-1; 8 bases line up with TRBD1. Per germline, CDR1 SGHRS and CDR2 YFSETQ. V trimming: 2 bases; J trimming: 3 bases; junction bases outside the gene matches: 6. The CDR3 runs to 15 residues. The CDR3 coding sequence is TGCGCCAGCAGCTTAGAAGGACAGGGCCACACTGAAGCTTTCTTT. Amino acid sequence: CASSLEGQGHTEAFF.

As regards this clonotype: One base away lies a much larger clone, so this may be a sequencing read error. The CDR3 loop reads CASGRDRGNNEQFF. The CDR3 DNA reads as TGTGCCAGCGGCCGGGACAGGGGAAACAATGAGCAGTTCTTC. V and J are TRBV6-1 and TRBJ2-1, with TRBD1 identical over 10 bases. The V segment lost 8 bases and the J segment 5 bases; nucleotides outside the gene matches: 6. The germline V gene has CDR1 MNHNS and CDR2 SASEGT. This CDR3 comprises 14 residues.

The chain uses TRBV2 and TRBJ1-2; weak D call: TRBD1 (5 bases). Trimming left V 3 bases short and J 4 bases short, with 21 bases between. Germline CDR1 is SNHLY and CDR2 is FYNNEI. CDR3 length: 17 amino acids. The CDR3 nucleotides are TGTGCCAGCAGTGAGCCCCCCGGGACGACTACCCTCTATGGCTACACCTTC. Translation gives CASSEPPGTTTLYGYTF.

This clonotype was observed many times. V usage is TRBV7-2 and J usage is TRBJ2-3, with D perhaps matching TRBD1 or TRBD2 (6 bases each). The germline CDR1 and CDR2 sequences are SGHTA and FQGNSA. Trimming stripped 1 base from V and 5 bases from J, with 19 bases between. The CDR3 covers 17 residues. The CDR3 sequence: CASSLGWTGAAGDTQYF. CDR3 bases: TGTGCCAGCAGCTTAGGTTGGACGGGGGCGGCTGGAGATACGCAGTATTTT.

This chain uses TRBV7-2 with TRBJ1-1; maybe TRBD1 (6 bases). Germline V gene sequence: CDR1 SGHTA, CDR2 FQGNSA. This CDR3 contains 14 residues. The germline V and J ends were trimmed by 4 bases and 1 base, with 10 bases remaining between them. CDR3 residues: CASSSLGQNTEAFF. The CDR3 DNA is TGTGCCAGCAGCTCGTTGGGACAGAACACTGAAGCTTTCTTT.